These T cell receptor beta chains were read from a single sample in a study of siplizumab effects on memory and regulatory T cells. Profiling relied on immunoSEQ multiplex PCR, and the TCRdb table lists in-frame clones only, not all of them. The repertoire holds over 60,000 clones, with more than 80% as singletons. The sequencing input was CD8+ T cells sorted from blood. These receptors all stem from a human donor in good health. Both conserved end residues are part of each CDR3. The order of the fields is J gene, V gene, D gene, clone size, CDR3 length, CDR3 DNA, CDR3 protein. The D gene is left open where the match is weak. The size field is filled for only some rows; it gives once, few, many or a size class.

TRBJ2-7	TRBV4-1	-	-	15	TGCGCCAGCAGCCAGATATCTACTAGTATCCACGAGCAGTACTTC	CASSQISTSIHEQYF
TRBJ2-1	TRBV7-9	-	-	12	TGTGCCAGCCTCCCCGGGGGAGATGAGCAGTTCTTC	CASLPGGDEQFF
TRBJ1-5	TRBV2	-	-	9	TGTGCCAGCAGACAGCCCCAGCATTTT	CASRQPQHF
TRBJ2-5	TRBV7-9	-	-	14	TGTGCCAGCAGCTTAGAACAGGTTTGGGAGACCCAGTACTTC	CASSLEQVWETQYF
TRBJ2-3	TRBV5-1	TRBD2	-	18	TGCGCCAGCAGCGCCGAGGGCGGAGCGGGAGGCAGCACAGATACGCAGTATTTT	CASSAEGGAGGSTDTQYF
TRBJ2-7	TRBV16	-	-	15	TGTGCCAGCAGCCAATTCGCAGTCGGATCGGGCGAGCAGTACTTC	CASSQFAVGSGEQYF
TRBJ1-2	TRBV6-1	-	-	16	TGTGCCAGCAGTGTAGCGGGCTCCCCCCGAAACTATGGCTACACCTTC	CASSVAGSPRNYGYTF
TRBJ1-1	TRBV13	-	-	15	TGTGCCAGCAGCTTTGCGAGGGGGTCGCACACTGAAGCTTTCTTT	CASSFARGSHTEAFF
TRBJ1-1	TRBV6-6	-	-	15	TGTGCCAGCAGTTTCCTGGGACCCAAGAACACTGAAGCTTTCTTT	CASSFLGPKNTEAFF
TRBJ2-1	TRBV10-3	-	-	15	TGTGCCTCTTTGGGGGGCCTAAGCTCCTACAATGAGCAGTTCTTC	CASLGGLSSYNEQFF
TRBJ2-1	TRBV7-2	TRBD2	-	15	TGTGCCAGCAGCTTTCTAGCGGGGAGCTACAATGAGCAGTTCTTC	CASSFLAGSYNEQFF
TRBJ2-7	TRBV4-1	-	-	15	TGCGCCAGCAGCCAAGATGACAGGAGCTCCTACGAGCAGTACTTC	CASSQDDRSSYEQYF
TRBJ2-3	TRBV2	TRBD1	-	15	TGTGCCAGCAGGTTCCGGGACAGGGGATCAGATACGCAGTATTTT	CASRFRDRGSDTQYF
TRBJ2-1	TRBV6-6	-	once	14	TGTGCCAGCAGTCTAACAGGTACCTACAATGAGCAGTTCTTC	CASSLTGTYNEQFF
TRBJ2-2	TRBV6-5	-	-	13	TGTGCCAGCGGGGGGGCGGACACCGGGGAGCTGTTTTTT	CASGGADTGELFF
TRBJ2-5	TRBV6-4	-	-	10	TGTGCCAACGCGCGGGAGACCCAGTACTTC	CANARETQYF
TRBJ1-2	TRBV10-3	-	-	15	TGTGCCATCGAGGGGGGAGTTGCAGGGATGGATGGCTACACCTTC	CAIEGGVAGMDGYTF
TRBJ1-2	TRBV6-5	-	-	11	TGTGCCAGCCTAGAGACAGGAAGGCTGTTCTTC	CASLETGRLFF
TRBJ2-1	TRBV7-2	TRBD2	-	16	TGTGCCAGCATTTTCTTGGGACTAGCGGGAGCCAATGAGCAGTTCTTC	CASIFLGLAGANEQFF
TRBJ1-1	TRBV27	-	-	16	TGTGCCAGCAGCCGAGGAGGAGGGGACTGGAACACTGAAGCTTTCTTT	CASSRGGGDWNTEAFF
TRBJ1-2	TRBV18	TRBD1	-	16	TGTGCCAGCTCACCATGGGCGACCGGGACAGGGGACGGCTACACCTTC	CASSPWATGTGDGYTF
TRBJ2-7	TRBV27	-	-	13	TGTGCCAGCAGTTTATCCGATACCTACGAGCAGTACTTC	CASSLSDTYEQYF
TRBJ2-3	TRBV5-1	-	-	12	TGCGCCAGCACGATCGGCACAGATACGCAGTATTTT	CASTIGTDTQYF
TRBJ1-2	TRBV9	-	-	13	TGTGCCAGCAGCGTAGGCAGCTATGATGGCTACACCTTC	CASSVGSYDGYTF
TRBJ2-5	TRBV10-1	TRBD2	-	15	TGCGCCAGCAGCGCTAGCGGGGGGGCGGGAGAGACCCAGTACTTC	CASSASGGAGETQYF
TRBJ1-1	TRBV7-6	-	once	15	TGTGCCAGCAGCCCGGAGGTCGTAAGGGGGACTGAAGCTTTCTTT	CASSPEVVRGTEAFF
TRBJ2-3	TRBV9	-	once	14	TGTGCCAGCAGCGTGATTCTAGGGACAGATACGCAGTATTTT	CASSVILGTDTQYF
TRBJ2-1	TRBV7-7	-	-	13	TGTGCCAGCAGCCATGGGTGGGGGAATGAGCAGTTCTTC	CASSHGWGNEQFF
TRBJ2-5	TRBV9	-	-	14	TGTGCCAGCAGCGTAGTTGGGGGGCAAGAGACCCAGTACTTC	CASSVVGGQETQYF